Shown below are 20 T cell receptor beta chains from a single sample sequenced in a study of blood T cell repertoires in COVID-19. The assay was immunoSEQ multiplex PCR, and TCRdb's table has in-frame clones only and misses some. This table has under 350,000 clones, about 89% appearing once. Sequenced sample: peripheral blood. Source of these receptors: a man in his forties with acute or convalescent COVID-19.

The rearrangement uses TRBV15 and TRBJ2-3; the D is unclear. V lost 1 base to trimming and J lost 2 bases, with 7 bases between them. The CDR3 is made up of 14 amino acids. Germline CDR1 is LNHNV and CDR2 is YYDKDF (reference sequence). CDR3 region: CATSRGTTTDTQYF. The CDR3 bases are TGTGCCACCAGCAGAGGCACTACCACAGATACGCAGTATTTT.

This chain links TRBV2 with TRBJ2-2, with 12 nucleotides matching TRBD1. The V and J ends lost 6 bases and 8 bases, in that order; junction bases with no gene match: 4. The CDR3 runs 14 residues. Germline V gives CDR1 SNHLY, CDR2 FYNNEI. The CDR3 DNA reads TGTGCCAGCAGAGGGGACAGGGGGCGAGGGGAGCTGTTTTTT. It translates to CASRGDRGRGELFF. The full variable domain, its missing parts supplied by reference TRBV2 and TRBJ2-2, is EPEVTQTPSHQVTQMGQEVILRCVPISNHLYFYWYRQILGQKVEFLVSFYNNEISEKSEIFDDQFSVERPDGSNFTLKIRSTKLEDSAMYFCASRGDRGRGELFFGEGSRLTVL.

The V gene is TRBV18, the J gene TRBJ1-4, with a tentative D call TRBD1 (5 bases). V lost 6 bases to trimming and J lost 11 bases, with 16 bases between them. The germline gives CDR1 KGHSH, CDR2 LQKENI. The length of the CDR3 is 13 residues. The CDR3 DNA reads TGTGCCAGCTCTCTATCTTCGGGGGATAAACTGTTTTTT. It specifies CASSLSSGDKLFF. The whole variable domain, remainder taken from reference TRBV18 and TRBJ1-4, is NAGVMQNPRHLVRRRGQEARLRCSPMKGHSHVYWYRQLPEEGLKFMVYLQKENIIDESGMPKERFSAEFPKEGPSILRIQQVVRGDSAAYFCASSLSSGDKLFFGSGTQLSVL.

V is TRBV2 and J is TRBJ1-6; TRBD1 matches at 7 bases. The CDR3 length is 14 residues. Germline trimming cut 5 bases from V and 8 bases from J; bases unmatched to any gene: 6. From germline, CDR1 is SNHLY and CDR2 FYNNEI. CDR3 coding DNA: TGTGCCAGCAGTTTACAGGGGCGGGATTCACCCCTCCACTTT. Amino acids: CASSLQGRDSPLHF.

This sequence joins TRBV20-1 and TRBJ1-1, with 8 bases fitting TRBD1. Germline loops: CDR1 DFQATT, CDR2 SNEGSKA (reference sequence). CDR3 length: 9 residues. The trim removed 5 bases at V and 14 bases at J, leaving 4 bases unmatched. The CDR3 is CSAWTGLFF. CDR3 sequence (DNA): TGCAGTGCTTGGACAGGGCTGTTCTTT.

The chain recombines TRBV28 with TRBJ2-1; 10 positions match TRBD1. Per germline, CDR1 MDHEN and CDR2 SYDVKM. The V and J ends lost 6 bases and 9 bases, in that order; junction bases with no gene match: 11. CDR3 length equals 15 residues. CDR3 residues: CASSQWGQGIIEQFF. The DNA of the CDR3 is TGTGCCAGCAGCCAATGGGGACAGGGGATTATTGAGCAGTTCTTC.

The chain has TRBV29-1 and TRBJ1-3; TRBD1 might be the D (6 bases). V was clipped by 4 bases and J by 2 bases, with 9 bases between them. The CDR3 has 13 amino acids. Germline CDR1 reads SQVTM; CDR2 reads ANQGSEA. The CDR3 sequence is CSVARGTGNTIYF. CDR3 nucleotide sequence: TGCAGCGTTGCCAGGGGCACTGGAAACACCATATATTTT.

The genes are TRBV3-1 (or the pseudogene TRBV3-2) and TRBJ1-2, with no clear D. V was shortened by 2 bases and J by 1 base, with 8 bases between the two germline ends. The CDR3 sequence is 14 residues long. Germline loops: CDR1 LGHDT, CDR2 YNNKEL (reference sequence). This CDR3 reads CASSQRGYNYGYTF. The CDR3 DNA reads TGTGCCAGCAGCCAAAGAGGTTATAACTATGGCTACACCTTC.

V usage is TRBV11-1 and J usage is TRBJ1-2, with D possibly being TRBD1 (5 bases). Trimming cost V 5 bases and J 2 bases, with 15 bases left between them. This CDR3 is 15 amino acids long. The germline V gene has CDR1 SGHAT and CDR2 FQDESV (reference sequence). CDR3 sequence: CASSPNGQINYGYTF. DNA of the CDR3: TGTGCCAGCAGCCCTAATGGACAAATAAACTATGGCTACACCTTC.

V usage is TRBV3-1 (or the pseudogene TRBV3-2) and J usage is TRBJ2-1; 9 bases map to TRBD2. From germline, CDR1 is LGHDT and CDR2 YNNKEL (reference sequence). The CDR3 has 16 residues. Losses at the gene ends were 1 base for V and 7 bases for J; bases not matched to a gene: 8. The CDR3 sequence: CASSQVALAGMNEQFF. In DNA form, the CDR3 reads TGTGCCAGCAGCCAAGTTGCACTAGCGGGTATGAATGAGCAGTTCTTC.

This chain uses TRBV6-5 with TRBJ2-1; 8 positions match TRBD1. The CDR3 contains 13 residues. After removal of 6 bases from V and 5 bases from J, the junction contained 3 bases not matched to a gene. Germline values: CDR1 MNHEY, CDR2 SVGAGI. The CDR3 reads CASRRQGNNEQFF. The DNA for the CDR3 is TGTGCCAGCAGGAGACAGGGGAACAATGAGCAGTTCTTC.

This chain joins TRBV5-1 and TRBJ2-7; 13 bases are shared with TRBD2. This CDR3 is built from 15 residues. Germline CDR1 SGHRS, CDR2 YFSETQ. The trim removed 2 bases at V and 3 bases at J, leaving 2 bases unmatched. CDR3 in amino acids: CASSLGTSGDYEQYF. CDR3 bases: TGCGCCAGCAGCTTAGGGACTAGCGGGGACTACGAGCAGTACTTC.

This clone was detected a few times. V gene TRBV24-1 combines with J gene TRBJ2-1; 8 nucleotides match TRBD1. V lost 2 bases and J lost 7; bases outside the gene matches: 6. CDR3 length: 15 residues. The germline V gene has CDR1 KGHDR and CDR2 SFDVKD. CDR3 DNA: TGTGCCACCAGTGATTCGGATTGGACAGGGAATGAGCAGTTCTTC. It translates to CATSDSDWTGNEQFF.

This sequence joins TRBV7-3 and TRBJ1-1; D might be TRBD1 (5 bases). The germline V and J ends were trimmed by 1 base and 0 bases, with 9 bases remaining between them. This CDR3 is built from 15 residues. The germline CDR1 and CDR2 sequences are SGHTA and FQGTGA. CDR3 sequence: CASSLRGGMNTEAFF. CDR3 DNA: TGTGCCAGCAGCTTAAGGGGCGGGATGAACACTGAAGCTTTCTTT.

The chain employs TRBV6-5 and TRBJ1-4; TRBD1 aligns across 7 bases. This CDR3 has 14 residues. The germline V gene has CDR1 MNHEY and CDR2 SVGAGI. Losses at the gene ends were 4 bases for V and 3 bases for J; bases not matched to a gene: 2. The CDR3 reads CASSSQGANEKLFF. CDR3 DNA sequence: TGTGCCAGCAGTTCTCAGGGGGCTAATGAAAAACTGTTTTTT.

The DNA of the CDR3 is TGTGCCAGCAGCCAATATGTGGGGGGAGGCTACACCTTC. Protein: CASSQYVGGGYTF. The gene calls are TRBV14 and TRBJ1-2, with D tentatively TRBD1 (5 bases). This CDR3 is 13 amino acids long. V lost 2 bases to trimming and J lost 8 bases, with 12 bases between them. Germline V gives CDR1 SGHDN, CDR2 FVKESK.

This clone was observed a handful of times. The gene calls are TRBV5-1 and TRBJ2-2; D possibly corresponds to TRBD1 (5 bases). Per the germline V gene, CDR1 is SGHRS and CDR2 is YFSETQ. Trimming took off 2 bases at V and 7 bases at J, with 9 bases between the two ends. The CDR3 has 13 residues. The CDR3 coding sequence is TGCGCCAGCAGCTTAAGGGGTGGCGGGGAGCTGTTTTTT. It codes for CASSLRGGGELFF.

The genes are TRBV11-2 and TRBJ1-1; a possible D gene is TRBD1 (6 bases). Per the germline V gene, CDR1 is SGHAT and CDR2 is FQNNGV. This CDR3 is 14 amino acids long. Trimming cost V 5 bases and J 5 bases, with 15 bases left between them. The CDR3 DNA reads TGTGCCAGCAGCCCCGGGGGGGCGAGGACTGAAGCTTTCTTT. Its translation is CASSPGGARTEAFF.

As to this clone: The sample holds other DNA sequences that translate to the same CDR3. This sequence joins TRBV28 and TRBJ1-5, with 7 nucleotides matching TRBD1. The CDR3 is 14 amino acids. Germline V gene sequence: CDR1 MDHEN, CDR2 SYDVKM. Trimming at V came to 2 bases and at J to 2 bases, leaving 0 bases not matched to a gene. CDR3 amino acids: CASSLGQGNQPQHF. DNA of the CDR3: TGTGCCAGCAGTTTAGGACAGGGCAATCAGCCCCAGCATTTT. The full variable domain, in which reference TRBV28 and TRBJ1-5 provide the parts outside the CDR3, is DVKVTQSSRYLVKRTGEKVFLECVQDMDHENMFWYRQDPGLGLRLIYFSYDVKMKEKGDIPEGYSVSREKKERFSLILESASTNQTSMYLCASSLGQGNQPQHFGDGTRLSIL.

The rearrangement links TRBV12-5 to TRBJ1-1; TRBD1 agrees at 7 bases. J lost 0 bases, V lost 0 bases, and 7 bases had no gene match. Germline V CDR1 and CDR2: LGHNT, FRNRAP. This CDR3 has 17 amino acids. CDR3 in amino acids: CASGLVYGGTVNTEAFF. CDR3 sequence (DNA): TGTGCTAGTGGTTTGGTATATGGGGGGACAGTGAACACTGAAGCTTTCTTT.